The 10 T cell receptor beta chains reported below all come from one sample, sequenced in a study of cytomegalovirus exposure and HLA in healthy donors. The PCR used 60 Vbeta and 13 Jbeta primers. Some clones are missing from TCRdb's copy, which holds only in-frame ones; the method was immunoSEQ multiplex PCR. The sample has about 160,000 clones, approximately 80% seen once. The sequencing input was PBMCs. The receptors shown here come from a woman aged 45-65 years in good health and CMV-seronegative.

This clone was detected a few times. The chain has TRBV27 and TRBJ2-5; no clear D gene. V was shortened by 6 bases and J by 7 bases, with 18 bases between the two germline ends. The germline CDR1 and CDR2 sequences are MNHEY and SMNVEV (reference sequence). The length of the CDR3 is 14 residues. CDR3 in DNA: TGTGCCAGCAGCTTCAACTGGGTGACGGGGACCCAGTACTTC. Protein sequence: CASSFNWVTGTQYF.

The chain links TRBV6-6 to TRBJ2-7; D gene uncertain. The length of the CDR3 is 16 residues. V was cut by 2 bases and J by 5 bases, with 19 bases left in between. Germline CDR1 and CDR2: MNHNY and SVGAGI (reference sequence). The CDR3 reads CASSYLTQATLNEQYF. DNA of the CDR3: TGTGCCAGCAGTTACCTTACGCAGGCCACCCTTAACGAGCAGTACTTC.

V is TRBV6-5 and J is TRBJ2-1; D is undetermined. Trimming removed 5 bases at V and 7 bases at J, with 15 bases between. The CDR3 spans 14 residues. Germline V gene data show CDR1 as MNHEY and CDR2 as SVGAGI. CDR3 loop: CASSLTSLLNEQFF. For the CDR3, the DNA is TGTGCCAGCAGTCTCACTTCCCTTTTAAATGAGCAGTTCTTC.

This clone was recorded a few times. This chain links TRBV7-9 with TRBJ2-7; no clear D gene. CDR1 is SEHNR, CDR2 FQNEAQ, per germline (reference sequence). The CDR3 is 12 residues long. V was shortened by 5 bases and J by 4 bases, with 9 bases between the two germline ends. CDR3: CASSDQEYEQYF. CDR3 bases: TGTGCCAGCAGCGATCAAGAGTACGAGCAGTACTTC.

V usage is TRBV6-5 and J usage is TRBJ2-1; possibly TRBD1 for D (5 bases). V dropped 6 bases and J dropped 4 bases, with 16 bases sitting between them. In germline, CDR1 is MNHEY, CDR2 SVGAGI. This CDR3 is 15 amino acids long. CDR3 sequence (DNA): TGTGCCAGCAGGCGAGGTGGGGCGGAGTACAATGAGCAGTTCTTC. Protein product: CASRRGGAEYNEQFF.

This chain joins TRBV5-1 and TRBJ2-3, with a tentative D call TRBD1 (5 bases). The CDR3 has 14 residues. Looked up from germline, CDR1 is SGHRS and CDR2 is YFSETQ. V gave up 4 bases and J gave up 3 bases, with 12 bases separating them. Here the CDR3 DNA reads TGCGCCAGCAGCCAGACAGATCCTACAGATACGCAGTATTTT. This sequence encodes CASSQTDPTDTQYF. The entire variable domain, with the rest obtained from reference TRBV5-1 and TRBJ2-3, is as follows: KAGVTQTPRYLIKTRGQQVTLSCSPISGHRSVSWYQQTPGQGLQFLFEYFSETQRNKGNFPGRFSGRQFSNSRSEMNVSTLELGDSALYLCASSQTDPTDTQYFGPGTRLTVL.

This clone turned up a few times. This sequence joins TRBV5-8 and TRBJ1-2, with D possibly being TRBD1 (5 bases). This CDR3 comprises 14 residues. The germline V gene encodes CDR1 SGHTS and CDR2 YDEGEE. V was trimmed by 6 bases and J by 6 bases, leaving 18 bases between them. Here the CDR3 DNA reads TGTGCCAGCACCCTGGGGCGGGGTGGCAATGGCTACACCTTC. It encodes CASTLGRGGNGYTF.

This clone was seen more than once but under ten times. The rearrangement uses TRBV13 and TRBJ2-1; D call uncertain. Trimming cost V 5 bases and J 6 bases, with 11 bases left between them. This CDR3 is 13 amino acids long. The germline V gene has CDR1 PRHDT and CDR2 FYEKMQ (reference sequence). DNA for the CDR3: TGTGCCAGCAGCCGCCACGAGGCCAATGAGCAGTTCTTC. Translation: CASSRHEANEQFF.

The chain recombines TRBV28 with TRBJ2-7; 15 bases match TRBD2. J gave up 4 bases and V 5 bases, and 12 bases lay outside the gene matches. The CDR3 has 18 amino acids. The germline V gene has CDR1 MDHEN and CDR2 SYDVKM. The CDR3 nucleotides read TGTGCCAGCAGTCCATGGACTAGCGGGGGGGCATTTGGGTACGAGCAGTACTTC. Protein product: CASSPWTSGGAFGYEQYF.

CDR3 protein: CASSIQGVRQPQHF. In nucleotides, the CDR3 is TGTGCCAGTAGTATTCAAGGGGTTAGGCAGCCCCAGCATTTT. The chain recombines TRBV19 with TRBJ1-5; a weak D match, TRBD1 (5 bases). V shed 3 bases and J shed 7 bases, with 13 bases lying between them. The CDR3 length is 14 residues. The germline V gene has CDR1 LNHDA and CDR2 SQIVND (reference sequence).